The clone carrying this T cell receptor (beta chain) was seen more than once but under ten times. The antigen is not known. The entry originates in a study of response to subunit inactivated influenza vaccine. Germline CDR1 is DFQATT and CDR2 is SNEGSKA (reference sequence). The CDR3 covers 14 residues. V dropped 0 bases and J dropped 5 bases, with 13 bases sitting between them. Study results and limitations: After each seasonal influenza vaccination, few new T cells are recruited, the authors suggested.

TCRdb reprocessed the RT-PCR reads with MiXCR, giving one entry per CDR3 protein. The data show 710,000 or so distinct CDR3 sequences, approximately 14% seen once. This chain links TRBV20-1 with TRBJ1-1; D might be TRBD1 (6 bases). The sequences come from PBMCs from blood, collected 11 to 12 days after vaccination. The receptor's source is a man over 45 who received an inactivated influenza vaccine. The CDR3 nucleotides are TGCAGTGCTAGAGAAGGGGGGGCGTGGACTGAAGCTTTCTTT. This gives the protein CSAREGGAWTEAFF.